This TCR beta chain was recovered during a study of cytomegalovirus exposure and HLA in healthy donors. Study results and limitations: In a later analysis, HLA-associated TCR beta chains were more clonally expanded than equally common others. High specificity and sensitivity for cytomegalovirus status were reported for the classifier.

The table lists this clone with a few counts. Its antigen is unidentified. The CDR3 spans 14 residues. The germline gives CDR1 MGHDK, CDR2 SYGVNS. J was trimmed by 2 bases and V by 4 bases; bases with no gene match: 2. A multiplex PCR was run with 60 Vbeta primers and 13 Jbeta primers. Assay: immunoSEQ multiplex PCR; the TCRdb copy retains only in-frame clones and omits some. The sample has around 150,000 clones; around 78% are singletons. As for the donors, each was a healthy bone marrow donor. This rearrangement joins TRBV25-1 to TRBJ1-3, with 7 nucleotides matching TRBD1. The clonotype originates from a woman aged 40 to 55 in good health and CMV-seronegative. The sample taken for sequencing was PBMCs. The CDR3 sequence: CASSVTGAGNTIYF. The CDR3 coding sequence is TGTGCCAGCAGTGTCACAGGGGCTGGAAACACCATATATTTT.